This TCR beta chain is from a study of CD8 T cells in ankylosing spondylitis. Regarding the study as a whole: There was a TCR beta motif, made of several highly homologous variants, that appeared characteristic of ankylosing spondylitis blood. Reports say disease-linked clones showed up significantly more in matched ankylosing spondylitis synovial fluid.

By quantitative 5'-RACE with molecular barcodes, the TCR beta libraries were made. TCRdb re-called the 5' RACE reads through MiXCR, storing one row per CDR3 protein. The sample yields fewer than 500,000 distinct CDR3 sequences, more than 25% seen once. The germline CDR1 and CDR2 sequences are MNHNS and SASEGT. The V and J ends lost 6 bases and 1 base, in that order; junction bases with no gene match: 5. The CDR3 is 15 residues long. This clonotype was recorded many times. What it binds is unknown. This receptor was obtained from a male donor with ankylosing spondylitis. The chain recombines TRBV6-1 with TRBJ2-3, with 9 bases identical to TRBD1. Input material: blood, either unsorted or a sorted T cell fraction (not recorded which). As DNA, the CDR3 is TGTGCCAGCAGACAGGGGGCAGATGGCACAGATACGCAGTATTTT. Its translation: CASRQGADGTDTQYF.